The next 27 T cell receptor beta chains were all read from a single sample in a study of T cell clonality in common variable immunodeficiency. The repertoire was sequenced with immunoSEQ multiplex PCR; TCRdb's copy has only in-frame clones and lacks some. Reported are tens of thousands of clones, none seen only once; the ten largest carry under 1.5%. The sample taken for sequencing was peripheral blood mononuclear cells. These receptors all stem from a person aged 18 to 70 in good health.

This clone was found a few times. The CDR3 extends 3 residues past the end of the read, so its final part is completed from the germline J gene. This chain connects TRBV6-1 to TRBJ1-2, with D possibly matching TRBD1 (5 bases). Germline loops: CDR1 MNHNS, CDR2 SASEGT. The CDR3 is 14 residues long. The covered CDR3 bases are TGTGCCAGCAGTGAAGTTAGCGGGGCCTACGAC. As protein: CASSEVSGAYD. The full CDR3 protein is CASSEVSGAYDYTF.

This clone was counted many times. The read is 3 residues too short to cover the CDR3 end, so that end is filled in from the germline J gene. The chain carries TRBV11-2 and TRBJ1-2, with D tentatively TRBD1 (5 bases). This CDR3 has 15 amino acids. Germline lookup yields CDR1 SGHAT and CDR2 FQNNGV. Trimming left V 0 bases short and J 0 bases short, with 8 bases between. The CDR3 loop is CASSLEGGANYGYTF. The sequenced CDR3 bases are TGTGCCAGCAGCTTAGAGGGGGGAGCTAACTATGGC. Using reference TRBV11-2 and TRBJ1-2 for the parts outside the CDR3, the full variable domain is EAGVAQSPRYKIIEKRQSVAFWCNPISGHATLYWYQQILGQGPKLLIQFQNNGVVDDSQLPKDRFSAERLKGVDSTLKIQPAKLEDSAVYLCASSLEGGANYGYTFGSGTRLTVV.

This clone was seen many times. Coverage ceases 3 residues before the CDR3 finishes, and the germline J gene fills in the end. V usage is TRBV28 and J usage is TRBJ2-7, with 7 bases aligning to TRBD1. The CDR3 is 13 residues long. CDR1 and CDR2 from the germline V gene are MDHEN and SYDVKM. The V gene end was trimmed by 6 bases and the J gene end by 6 bases; junction bases not matched to a gene: 8. The chain's CDR3 is CASRPGQRGEQYF. The DNA read from the CDR3 is TGTGCCAGCAGACCGGGACAGAGGGGCGAG.

This clone was seen repeatedly, ten times or more. The CDR3 end lies 3 residues beyond the end of the read and is filled in from the germline J gene. This chain connects TRBV7-3 to TRBJ2-1; 10 bases match TRBD2. The CDR3 length is 15 residues. The V segment lost 2 bases and the J segment 2 bases; nucleotides outside the gene matches: 0. Germline CDR1 and CDR2: SGHTA and FQGTGA. CDR3 bases read: TGTGCCAGCAGCTTAGGACTAGCGGCCTACAATGAG. Protein product: CASSLGLAAYNE. From start to end, the CDR3 is CASSLGLAAYNEQFF.

This clone occurred many times. The read terminates 3 residues ahead of where the CDR3 ends, so the germline J gene completes it. The chain couples TRBV5-1 to TRBJ2-5, with TRBD1 identical over 8 bases. The germline V gene has CDR1 SGHRS and CDR2 YFSETQ. This CDR3 region has 14 residues. After removal of 0 bases from V and 5 bases from J, the junction contained 3 bases not matched to a gene. CDR3 sequence: CASSLGQGMETQYF. The sequenced part of the CDR3 DNA is TGCGCCAGCAGCTTGGGACAGGGGATGGAGACC.

This clone was found many times. A clone one base away is much larger, so this may be a read error. The sample contains more than one DNA sequence encoding this CDR3. The CDR3 sequence is CASSTAGGLKETQYF. The sequenced CDR3 bases are TGTGCCAGCAGCACAGCGGGAGGCCTTAAAGAGACC. This sequence joins TRBV12-3 or TRBV12-4 and TRBJ2-5; 9 positions match TRBD2. The sequenced fragment ends 3 residues before the CDR3 boundary, so the rest is inferred from the germline J gene. The CDR3 length is 15 residues. After removal of 6 bases from V and 3 bases from J, the junction contained 8 bases not matched to a gene.

This clone came up many times. The read halts 3 residues ahead of the CDR3 end, with the missing end drawn from the germline J gene. The rearrangement uses TRBV5-4 and TRBJ2-7; D is undetermined. Germline lookup yields CDR1 SGHNT and CDR2 YYREEE (reference sequence). Trimming left V 0 bases short and J 0 bases short, with 4 bases between. This CDR3 is 13 amino acids long. CDR3 DNA (partial): TGTGCCAGCAGCTTGGCCTCCTCCTACGAG. It codes for CASSLASSYE. The whole CDR3 region reads CASSLASSYEQYF.

This clone has a handful of counts. The chain's CDR3 is CASSFSAATPEQYF. Partial CDR3 DNA: TGTGCCAGCAGCTTCTCTGCGGCCACGCCCGAG. This chain uses TRBV11-2 with TRBJ2-7; D is undetermined. The read comes to an end 3 residues before the CDR3 does, leaving the germline J gene to fill in the end. V was cut by 3 bases and J by 6 bases, with 15 bases left in between. CDR1 is SGHAT and CDR2 is FQNNGV in the germline V gene. The CDR3 is 14 amino acids.

This clone occurred a few times. Read data end 3 residues before the CDR3 end; the end is taken from the germline J gene. The chain has TRBV19 and TRBJ1-3; 9 bases are a match to TRBD1. Germline V CDR1 and CDR2: LNHDA, SQIVND (reference sequence). The J segment lost 2 bases and the V segment lost 6 bases, leaving 5 bases of the junction unmatched. The CDR3 totals 15 residues. CDR3 protein: CASSIQGAAGNTIYF. CDR3 bases read: TGTGCCAGTAGCATACAGGGGGCGGCTGGAAACACC.

The sample holds many counts of this clone. The read ends 3 residues early relative to the CDR3; the germline J gene fills the gap. The chain recombines TRBV7-3 with TRBJ2-2, with 9 nucleotides matching TRBD1. The CDR3 runs 16 residues. CDR1 SGHTA and CDR2 FQGTGA come from the germline V gene. The trim removed 3 bases at V and 7 bases at J, leaving 9 bases unmatched. This CDR3 is CASSLGQGRRGGELFF. The sequenced part of the CDR3 DNA is TGTGCCAGCAGCTTGGGACAGGGACGGCGGGGCGGGGAG.

This clone was recorded many times. The read ends 3 residues before the CDR3 terminus; that terminus is restored from the germline J gene. Other nucleotide sequences in the sample specify the same CDR3. V and J are TRBV30 and TRBJ2-7; D is undetermined. From germline, CDR1 is GTSNPN and CDR2 SVGIG (reference sequence). The CDR3 totals 16 residues. Trimming took 0 bases from V and 3 from J, leaving 18 bases between them. CDR3: CAWSVLSARLGYEQYF. CDR3 DNA (partial): TGTGCCTGGAGTGTACTATCAGCTCGACTGGGCTACGAG.

This clone was seen ten or more times. The CDR3 end falls 3 residues outside the read, so it is completed with the germline J gene. The V and J genes are TRBV6-4 and TRBJ2-1, with a weak D call TRBD2 (6 bases). V was cut by 5 bases and J by 5 bases, with 10 bases left in between. Germline CDR1 reads MRHNA; CDR2 reads SNTAGT. CDR3 size: 13 residues. The sequenced part of the CDR3 DNA is TGTGCCAGCAGTCGGACTACTAACAATGAG. The encoded protein is CASSRTTNNE. The whole CDR3 sequence is CASSRTTNNEQFF.

This clone was observed many times. Read data end 3 residues before the CDR3 end; the end is taken from the germline J gene. The rearrangement joins TRBV7-9 to TRBJ2-1; TRBD2 agrees at 12 bases. CDR3 length: 15 amino acids. The germline V gene encodes CDR1 SEHNR and CDR2 FQNEAQ (reference sequence). The junction had 3 bases not matched to a gene; V was cut back by 5 bases and J by 4 bases. The CDR3 sequence is CASSVTSGRYNEQFF. The CDR3 bases that were read are TGTGCCAGCAGCGTCACTAGCGGGAGGTACAATGAG.

This clone was seen many times. CDR3 DNA, as far as it was read: TGTGCCAGCAGCTTAGCGCCGGCTAGCGCTATTTCCACTGAG. Protein: CASSLAPASAISTE. The CDR3 in its entirety is CASSLAPASAISTEQFF. The J gene is TRBJ2-1, the V gene TRBV7-2; weak D call: TRBD2 (6 bases). The CDR3 end falls 3 residues outside the read, so it is completed with the germline J gene. Trimming took 0 bases from V and 9 from J, leaving 21 bases between them. Germline V gene data show CDR1 as SGHTA and CDR2 as FQGNSA. This CDR3 has 17 residues.

This clone occurred many times. The CDR3 end lies 3 residues beyond the end of the read and is filled in from the germline J gene. The chain combines TRBV2 with TRBJ2-2, with 8 bases that match TRBD1. Germline assignment: CDR1 SNHLY and CDR2 FYNNEI. This CDR3 is built from 15 residues. Trimming removed 7 bases from V and 4 bases from J; junction bases left unmatched: 8. CDR3: CASTTDRGITGELFF. The CDR3 DNA, read in part, is TGTGCCAGCACCACCGACAGGGGAATCACCGGGGAG.

With respect to this clone: Since a much larger clone is just one base distant, this may be a read error. With the read ending 3 residues before the CDR3 end, the germline J gene is used to fill in that end. J is TRBJ2-7 and V is TRBV19; 9 bases align to TRBD1. CDR3 length equals 13 residues. The V gene end was trimmed by 11 bases and the J gene end by 3 bases; junction bases not matched to a gene: 8. Looked up from germline, CDR1 is LNHDA and CDR2 is SQIVND (reference sequence). The part of the CDR3 DNA that was read is TGTGCCGCCGCACAGGGGGCCGGCTACGAG. It yields the protein CAAAQGAGYE. The whole CDR3 is CAAAQGAGYEQYF.

This clone was observed at least ten times. The CDR3 goes on 3 residues after the read ends, and that part is filled in from the germline J gene. The chain recombines TRBV19 with TRBJ2-1; D possibly corresponds to TRBD2 (6 bases). Germline assignment: CDR1 LNHDA and CDR2 SQIVND (reference sequence). The CDR3 extends over 17 amino acids. The V and J ends lost 6 bases and 4 bases respectively, with 22 bases between them. The CDR3 loop is CASRKARDSLQYNEQFF. The sequenced part of the CDR3 DNA is TGTGCCAGTAGAAAGGCCCGGGACTCTCTCCAGTACAATGAG.

This clone was seen repeatedly, ten times or more. The read stops 3 residues short of the end of the CDR3; the missing end is completed from the germline J gene. The rearrangement joins TRBV20-1 to TRBJ1-4; D possibly corresponds to TRBD1 (6 bases). Germline lookup yields CDR1 DFQATT and CDR2 SNEGSKA (reference sequence). V lost 0 bases and J lost 4, with 12 bases in between. This CDR3 is 15 amino acids long. The CDR3 is CSARDRQADNEKLFF. CDR3 DNA (partial): TGCAGTGCTAGAGATCGACAGGCGGATAATGAAAAA.

Only a few counts were recorded for this clone. From the germline J gene comes the end of the CDR3, since the read stops 3 residues before it. The chain is built from TRBV20-1 and TRBJ1-5; 7 bases map to TRBD1. CDR3 length: 15 residues. The germline V gene has CDR1 DFQATT and CDR2 SNEGSKA (reference sequence). Trimming removed 4 bases from V and 9 bases from J; junction bases left unmatched: 15. The CDR3 bases that were read are TGCAGTGCTACGGCCTTCGACAGGGCTACAGGGCCC. This encodes CSATAFDRATGP. The full CDR3 protein is CSATAFDRATGPQHF.

This clone was detected ten times or more. The read ends 3 residues shy of where the CDR3 ends; the end is completed using the germline J gene. This chain connects TRBV4-2 to TRBJ2-5; D is unclear. Germline V lookup: CDR1 LGHNA, CDR2 YNFKEQ. V was trimmed by 0 bases and J by 0 bases, leaving 8 bases between them. CDR3 length: 15 amino acids. The sequenced part of the CDR3 DNA is TGTGCCAGCAGCCAAGAAAGGCAGTACCAAGAGACC. It translates to CASSQERQYQET. The CDR3 as a whole reads CASSQERQYQETQYF.

As for this clone: The read finishes 3 residues shy of the CDR3 end, and the germline J gene is used to complete it. The rearrangement links TRBV20-1 to TRBJ2-7; 11 nucleotides match TRBD1. The germline V gene has CDR1 DFQATT and CDR2 SNEGSKA (reference sequence). This CDR3 contains 14 residues. The V and J ends lost 2 bases and 4 bases, in that order; junction bases with no gene match: 4. The CDR3 here is CSARRGTGGYEQYF. Incomplete CDR3 DNA: TGCAGTGCTAGACGGGGGACAGGGGGGTACGAG.

As concerns this clone: The sequence runs out 3 residues before the end of the CDR3; the remainder is reconstructed from the germline J gene. This chain links TRBV19 with TRBJ1-1, with 8 bases aligning to TRBD1. The germline gives CDR1 LNHDA, CDR2 SQIVND (reference sequence). The ends lost 5 bases at V and 1 base at J; junction bases unmatched: 3. The CDR3 consists of 14 residues. The sequenced part of the CDR3 DNA is TGTGCCAGTAGTCCCGGGACAGGGAACACTGAA. Its translation: CASSPGTGNTE. In full, the CDR3 is CASSPGTGNTEAFF.

This clone was seen more than once but under ten times. The CDR3 is cut off 3 residues early in the read; its end comes from the germline J gene. J is TRBJ1-1 and V is TRBV20-1; 7 bases are shared with TRBD1. Germline CDR1 and CDR2: DFQATT and SNEGSKA (reference sequence). With V trimmed by 7 bases and J by 3 bases, 8 bases remained unmatched. The CDR3 length is 13 residues. The CDR3 region is CSGRQGKDTEAFF. The part of the CDR3 DNA that was read is TGCAGTGGCCGACAGGGAAAGGACACTGAA.

There are many counts of this clone. The read terminates 3 residues before the CDR3 end, so the remaining end is supplied by the germline J gene. The chain joins TRBV29-1 to TRBJ1-4; 9 bases are shared with TRBD1. V shed 6 bases, J shed 6 bases, and the junction held 5 bases outside the gene matches. Per germline, CDR1 SQVTM and CDR2 ANQGSEA. The CDR3 extends over 13 amino acids. CDR3 sequence: CSVVQGADEKLFF. CDR3 bases read: TGCAGCGTCGTACAGGGGGCTGATGAAAAA.

This clone came up many times. The read is 3 residues too short to cover the CDR3 end, so that end is filled in from the germline J gene. The chain carries TRBV29-1 and TRBJ1-1; TRBD1 is a possible D gene (5 bases). The V gene's germline CDR1 is SQVTM and CDR2 ANQGSEA. Trimming pared 2 bases from V and 1 base from J, leaving 14 bases between. There are 15 residues in the CDR3. The CDR3 loop reads CSVEQGRGANTEAFF. The part of the CDR3 DNA that was read is TGCAGCGTTGAACAAGGGAGAGGGGCGAACACTGAA.

This clone was seen many times. The CDR3 goes on 3 residues after the read ends, and that part is filled in from the germline J gene. The chain carries TRBV20-1 and TRBJ2-3, with 12 bases aligning to TRBD2. This CDR3 has 17 residues. Germline V lookup: CDR1 DFQATT, CDR2 SNEGSKA (reference sequence). The J segment lost 5 bases and the V segment lost 1 base, leaving 10 bases of the junction unmatched. The CDR3 region is CSARASLAGGPGDTQYF. Partial CDR3 DNA: TGCAGTGCTAGAGCCTCGCTAGCGGGAGGGCCAGGAGATACG.

This clone counts as medium-sized. From the germline J gene comes the end of the CDR3, since the read stops 3 residues before it. This chain links TRBV11-2 with TRBJ2-5; perhaps TRBD1 as D (6 bases). Germline V lookup: CDR1 SGHAT, CDR2 FQNNGV. The CDR3 is made up of 14 amino acids. V lost 5 bases to trimming and J lost 1 base, with 11 bases between them. The CDR3 bases that were read are TGTGCCAGCAGCCCCCAGGGGCTCCAAGAGACC. It is translated as CASSPQGLQET. Given in full, the CDR3 is CASSPQGLQETQYF.